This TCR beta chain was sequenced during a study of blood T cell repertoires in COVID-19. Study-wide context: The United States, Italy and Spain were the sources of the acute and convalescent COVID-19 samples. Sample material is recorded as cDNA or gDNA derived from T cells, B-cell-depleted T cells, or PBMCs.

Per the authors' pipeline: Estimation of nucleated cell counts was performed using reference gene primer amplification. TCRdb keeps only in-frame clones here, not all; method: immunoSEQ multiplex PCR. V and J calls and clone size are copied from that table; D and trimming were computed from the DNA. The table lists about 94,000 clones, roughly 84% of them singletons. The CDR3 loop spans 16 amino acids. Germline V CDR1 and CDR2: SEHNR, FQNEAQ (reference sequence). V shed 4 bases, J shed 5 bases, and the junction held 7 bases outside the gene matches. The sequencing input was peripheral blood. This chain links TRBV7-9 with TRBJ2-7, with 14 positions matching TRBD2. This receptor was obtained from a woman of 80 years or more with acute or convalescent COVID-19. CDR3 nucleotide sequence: TGTGCCAGCAGCTCTGGGACTAGCGGGAGTTTAAACGAGCAGTACTTC. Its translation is CASSSGTSGSLNEQYF.